The 29 T cell receptor beta chains below come from one sample, sequenced in a study of blood T cells in healthy people across ages (dated by TCRdb to 2015 to 2017). Library preparation used 5' RACE. TCRdb lists the instrument as Illumina HiSeq 2500. The second PCR ran for about 7 to 11 cycles and used a J-beta primer mix along with a sample-barcoded 5' primer. TCRdb's own reprocessing of the public reads used fastp at Q25 and MiXCR and kept productive beta chains. Each entry is one CDR3 protein sequence, shown with its most common DNA and genes. This sample comprises around 620,000 distinct CDR3 sequences, approximately 27% of them detected only once. Roughly 18% of the sample is in the top ten clones. The sample was blood. These receptors came from a woman between 70 and 85 years old in good health.

This clonotype showed up just a few times. The chain's CDR3 is CSARDSSGRISYNEQFF. The CDR3 DNA sequence: TGCAGTGCTAGAGATTCTAGCGGGAGGATCTCCTACAATGAGCAGTTCTTC. The chain links TRBV20-1 to TRBJ2-1; 11 bases line up with TRBD2. Losses at the gene ends were 0 bases for V and 0 bases for J; bases not matched to a gene: 4. The CDR3 contains 17 residues. Germline V gene data show CDR1 as DFQATT and CDR2 as SNEGSKA (reference sequence).

This clonotype was found a few times. The chain recombines TRBV7-2 with TRBJ2-3; no clear D gene. The CDR3 sequence is 16 residues long. Trimming removed 4 bases from V and 0 bases from J, with 14 bases in between. Germline CDR1 and CDR2: SGHTA and FQGNSA. The CDR3 spells CASSSLYQTSTDTQYF. The DNA for the CDR3 is TGTGCCAGCAGCTCACTATACCAGACTAGCACAGATACGCAGTATTTT.

Only a few counts were recorded for this clonotype. V is TRBV4-3 and J is TRBJ2-6; D is possibly TRBD1 (5 bases). Germline lookup yields CDR1 LGHNA and CDR2 YSLEER. This CDR3 is 16 amino acids long. V shed 1 base and J shed 1 base, with 8 bases lying between them. The CDR3 is CASSQVSGSGANVLTF. The CDR3 DNA is TGCGCCAGCAGCCAAGTTTCAGGGTCTGGGGCCAACGTCCTGACTTTC.

This clonotype was seen a few times. The V call is TRBV2, the J call TRBJ1-2, with a possible D match to TRBD1 (6 bases). This CDR3 is built from 12 residues. Germline V lookup: CDR1 SNHLY, CDR2 FYNNEI. Trimming stripped 5 bases from V and 7 bases from J, with 11 bases between. CDR3 region: CASSLRTAGYTF. As DNA, the CDR3 is TGTGCCAGCAGTTTAAGGACAGCTGGCTACACCTTC.

This clonotype was seen more than once but under ten times. The rearrangement joins TRBV7-2 to TRBJ1-2; 8 bases match TRBD1. The CDR3 extends over 15 amino acids. V lost 5 bases and J lost 2; bases outside the gene matches: 7. Germline CDR1 is SGHTA and CDR2 is FQGNSA. The CDR3 bases are TGTGCCAGCAGCCCCGGACAGGGTAGAAACTATGGCTACACCTTC. The encoded protein is CASSPGQGRNYGYTF.

In this sample, this clonotype turned up a few times. This rearrangement joins TRBV20-1 to TRBJ2-5, with TRBD1 matching 7 bases. The CDR3 has 14 amino acids. The V gene end was trimmed by 2 bases and the J gene end by 1 base; junction bases not matched to a gene: 4. Looked up from germline, CDR1 is DFQATT and CDR2 is SNEGSKA (reference sequence). CDR3 sequence reads: CSARPTGRQETQYF. CDR3 nucleotides: TGCAGTGCTAGACCGACAGGGCGCCAAGAGACCCAGTACTTC.

This clonotype was recorded many times. The genes are TRBV2 and TRBJ2-3; 7 bases are a match to TRBD2. V gave up 7 bases and J gave up 0 bases; unmatched junction bases: 16. In germline, CDR1 is SNHLY, CDR2 FYNNEI. This CDR3 contains 18 residues. The DNA for the CDR3 is TGTGCCAGCATATGGGGGGGGGGTTTTCAGCGAAGCACAGATACGCAGTATTTT. Protein: CASIWGGGFQRSTDTQYF.

This clonotype was detected only a few times. The chain uses TRBV6-2 or TRBV6-3 and TRBJ2-1, with 9 bases aligning to TRBD1. J was trimmed by 8 bases and V by 5 bases; bases with no gene match: 7. Germline V gene sequence: CDR1 MNHEY, CDR2 SVGEGT. The CDR3 extends over 14 amino acids. CDR3 sequence: CASSTQGAKDEQFF. CDR3 sequence (DNA): TGTGCCAGCAGTACACAGGGGGCTAAGGATGAGCAGTTCTTC.

The chain combines TRBV7-2 with TRBJ2-2; 7 positions agree with TRBD1. V was clipped by 6 bases and J by 6 bases; unmatched bases: 22. This CDR3 comprises 19 residues. The germline gives CDR1 SGHTA, CDR2 FQGNSA. The CDR3 DNA sequence: TGTGCCAGCAGACATAGGGGTCCGGGACAGTTTTTTATTCCCGGGGAGCTGTTTTTT. This encodes CASRHRGPGQFFIPGELFF.

As concerns this clonotype: A much more abundant neighbour one base away suggests this may be a read error. The V call is TRBV11-2, the J call TRBJ2-5; 10 positions agree with TRBD2. Germline-derived CDR1 and CDR2 are SGHAT and FQNNGV. The CDR3 consists of 15 residues. V gave up 1 base and J gave up 5 bases; unmatched junction bases: 4. In DNA form, the CDR3 reads TGTGCCAGCAGCTTAGGGACTAGCGGATGGGAGACCCAGTACTTC. Its protein is CASSLGTSGWETQYF.

This clonotype occurred a few times. This chain joins TRBV14 and TRBJ2-7, with D possibly matching TRBD2 (6 bases). Germline-derived CDR1 and CDR2 are SGHDN and FVKESK. The CDR3 sequence is 15 residues long. V was cut by 1 base and J by 3 bases, with 13 bases left in between. The CDR3 coding sequence is TGTGCCAGCAGCCAAGTAGGCAGGGAGGACTACGAGCAGTACTTC. It translates to CASSQVGREDYEQYF.

The chain uses TRBV5-4 and TRBJ2-7, with TRBD2 matching 11 bases. Losses at the gene ends were 4 bases for V and 6 bases for J; bases not matched to a gene: 9. The V gene's germline CDR1 is SGHNT and CDR2 YYREEE (reference sequence). This CDR3 has 15 amino acids. The CDR3 DNA is TGTGCCAGCAGCCCCGGGACTAGCGGCTGGGTCGAGCAGTACTTC. Amino acids: CASSPGTSGWVEQYF. Complete variable domain (other parts from reference TRBV5-4 and TRBJ2-7): ETGVTQSPTHLIKTRGQQVTLRCSSQSGHNTVSWYQQALGQGPQFIFQYYREEENGRGNFPPRFSGLQFPNYSSELNVNALELDDSALYLCASSPGTSGWVEQYFGPGTRLTVT.

Only a few counts were recorded for this clonotype. This chain connects TRBV20-1 to TRBJ2-5, with 9 bases matching TRBD2. V was pared by 3 bases and J by 5 bases, with 10 bases of the junction left unmatched. The CDR3 is 15 residues long. Germline CDR1 reads DFQATT; CDR2 reads SNEGSKA (reference sequence). The CDR3 coding sequence is TGCAGTGCTAGTAACCGCGGGGGGGCGGGGGAGACCCAGTACTTC. This codes for CSASNRGGAGETQYF.

The chain couples TRBV4-1 to TRBJ1-2; no definite D call. Germline V gene sequence: CDR1 MGHRA, CDR2 YSYEKL. V was cut by 0 bases and J by 6 bases, with 14 bases left in between. The CDR3 loop spans 15 amino acids. The DNA of the CDR3 is TGCGCCAGCAGCCAAGATCGCAGTGTCATCAATGGCTACACCTTC. Residues: CASSQDRSVINGYTF.

The chain joins TRBV4-1 to TRBJ1-1; D is possibly TRBD1 (5 bases). The germline V gene encodes CDR1 MGHRA and CDR2 YSYEKL. The CDR3 has 14 amino acids. V lost 1 base and J 7 bases, leaving 13 bases between the germline ends. This chain's CDR3 is CASSQVHGALEAFF. The DNA of the CDR3 is TGCGCCAGCAGCCAAGTTCATGGGGCCCTTGAAGCTTTCTTT.

The chain recombines TRBV7-6 with TRBJ2-7, with unresolved D. Trimming pared 1 base from V and 7 bases from J, leaving 11 bases between. The CDR3 totals 13 residues. Germline CDR1 and CDR2: SGHVS and FNYEAQ. CDR3 residues: CASSLGSEVEQYF. CDR3 sequence (DNA): TGTGCCAGCAGCTTAGGATCCGAGGTTGAGCAGTACTTC.

The CDR3 bases are TGCAGCGTTGACGCCGGAGAGACCCAGTACTTC. It codes for CSVDAGETQYF. The chain has TRBV29-1 and TRBJ2-5, with unresolved D. Germline lookup yields CDR1 SQVTM and CDR2 ANQGSEA. The CDR3 spans 11 residues. Trimming took off 3 bases at V and 4 bases at J, with 6 bases between the two ends.

The V gene is TRBV3-1, the J gene TRBJ2-1, with D possibly being TRBD1 (5 bases). The DNA matches TRBJ2-5 better at its end, which makes the J call doubtful. The CDR3 sequence is 13 residues long. Germline CDR1 is LGHDT and CDR2 is YNNKEL (reference sequence). CDR3: CASSVLGEETQYF. The CDR3 nucleotides read TGTGCCAGCAGCGTGCTAGGGGAAGAGACCCAGTACTTC.

In its sample, this clonotype was seen a few times. The CDR3 DNA is TGCAGTGCTACCCTGACAGGGGGGGGCTACACCTTC. Amino acid sequence: CSATLTGGGYTF. The rearrangement links TRBV20-1 to TRBJ1-2; TRBD1 aligns across 9 bases. The CDR3 is made up of 12 amino acids. Losses at the gene ends were 4 bases for V and 8 bases for J; bases not matched to a gene: 5. Germline V gene data show CDR1 as DFQATT and CDR2 as SNEGSKA (reference sequence).

The chain couples TRBV6-2 or TRBV6-3 to TRBJ1-1, with 7 bases fitting TRBD1. The CDR3 runs to 14 residues. V lost 5 bases and J lost 11; bases outside the gene matches: 14. Germline CDR1 and CDR2: MNHEY and SVGEGT. CDR3 protein: CASSEIGNRGFAFF. Here the CDR3 DNA reads TGTGCCAGCAGTGAAATCGGGAACAGGGGTTTCGCTTTCTTT.

Only a few counts were recorded for this clonotype. The V call is TRBV28, the J call TRBJ2-1; D may be TRBD2 (7 bases). V lost 8 bases and J 3 bases, leaving 17 bases between the germline ends. This CDR3 has 15 residues. The V gene's germline CDR1 is MDHEN and CDR2 SYDVKM. The DNA for the CDR3 is TGTGCCAGCCAGCTTGGGGGGGCGGTCTACAATGAGCAGTTCTTC. It encodes CASQLGGAVYNEQFF.

In this sample, this clonotype turned up a few times. This rearrangement joins TRBV10-3 to TRBJ1-5, with D possibly matching TRBD1 (6 bases). The CDR3 has 13 amino acids. Per the germline V gene, CDR1 is ENHRY and CDR2 is SYGVKD. V gave up 3 bases and J gave up 5 bases, with 8 bases separating them. CDR3 nucleotides: TGTGCCATCAGTGAACAGGGAGATCAGCCCCAGCATTTT. Encoded protein: CAISEQGDQPQHF.

Notes on this clonotype: An end of the junction differs from the germline gene, which may be a read error. This chain connects TRBV20-1 to TRBJ2-1; D is undetermined. The germline V gene has CDR1 DFQATT and CDR2 SNEGSKA (reference sequence). The CDR3 totals 12 residues. The CDR3 DNA sequence: TGTAGTGCTTCCACCTATAGGAGTGAGCAGTTCTTC. It encodes CSASTYRSEQFF.

The chain carries TRBV6-6 and TRBJ1-6; 12 bases are a match to TRBD1. Germline CDR1 and CDR2: MNHNY and SVGAGI (reference sequence). V lost 6 bases and J lost 7; bases outside the gene matches: 7. The CDR3 covers 16 residues. The CDR3 DNA sequence: TGTGCCAGCAGACCGGGACAGGGGGCGCGAAATTCACCCCTCCACTTT. It encodes CASRPGQGARNSPLHF.

This clonotype was seen only a few times. The V call is TRBV3-1, the J call TRBJ2-7; D remains unclear. From germline, CDR1 is LGHDT and CDR2 YNNKEL (reference sequence). This CDR3 is 16 amino acids long. Trimming removed 2 bases at V and 0 bases at J, with 14 bases between. The CDR3 nucleotides are TGTGCCAGCAGCCAACCCCCCAGAAAGTGCTCCTACGAGCAGTACTTC. As protein: CASSQPPRKCSYEQYF.

The rearrangement links TRBV20-1 to TRBJ1-3; D not resolved. Trimming shortened V by 0 bases and J by 6 bases, and 12 bases separated the two germline ends. The CDR3 is made up of 14 amino acids. Germline lookup yields CDR1 DFQATT and CDR2 SNEGSKA (reference sequence). Here the CDR3 reads CSARDRGSPNTIYF. CDR3 DNA sequence: TGCAGTGCTAGAGATCGGGGATCACCAAACACCATATATTTT.

This sequence joins TRBV5-1 and TRBJ1-1; the D is unclear. Germline V lookup: CDR1 SGHRS, CDR2 YFSETQ. V was cut by 1 base and J by 1 base, with 8 bases left in between. This CDR3 comprises 14 residues. The CDR3 here is CASSLHRPNTEAFF. As DNA, the CDR3 is TGCGCCAGCAGCTTGCACAGACCGAACACTGAAGCTTTCTTT.

The table lists this clonotype with many counts. This chain uses TRBV20-1 with TRBJ1-3; a possible D gene is TRBD1 (6 bases). CDR1 DFQATT and CDR2 SNEGSKA come from the germline V gene (reference sequence). V dropped 0 bases and J dropped 3 bases, with 15 bases sitting between them. CDR3 size: 16 residues. This CDR3 is CSARERGAQFGNTIYF. In nucleotides, the CDR3 is TGCAGTGCTAGAGAAAGGGGGGCGCAGTTTGGAAACACCATATATTTT.

The rearrangement links TRBV27 to TRBJ1-1; D gene unclear. V shed 0 bases and J shed 4 bases, with 15 bases lying between them. The length of the CDR3 is 16 residues. Germline loops: CDR1 MNHEY, CDR2 SMNVEV (reference sequence). This CDR3 reads CASSLSGGSRVTEAFF. The CDR3 DNA reads TGTGCCAGCAGTTTATCCGGCGGGTCGAGGGTCACTGAAGCTTTCTTT.